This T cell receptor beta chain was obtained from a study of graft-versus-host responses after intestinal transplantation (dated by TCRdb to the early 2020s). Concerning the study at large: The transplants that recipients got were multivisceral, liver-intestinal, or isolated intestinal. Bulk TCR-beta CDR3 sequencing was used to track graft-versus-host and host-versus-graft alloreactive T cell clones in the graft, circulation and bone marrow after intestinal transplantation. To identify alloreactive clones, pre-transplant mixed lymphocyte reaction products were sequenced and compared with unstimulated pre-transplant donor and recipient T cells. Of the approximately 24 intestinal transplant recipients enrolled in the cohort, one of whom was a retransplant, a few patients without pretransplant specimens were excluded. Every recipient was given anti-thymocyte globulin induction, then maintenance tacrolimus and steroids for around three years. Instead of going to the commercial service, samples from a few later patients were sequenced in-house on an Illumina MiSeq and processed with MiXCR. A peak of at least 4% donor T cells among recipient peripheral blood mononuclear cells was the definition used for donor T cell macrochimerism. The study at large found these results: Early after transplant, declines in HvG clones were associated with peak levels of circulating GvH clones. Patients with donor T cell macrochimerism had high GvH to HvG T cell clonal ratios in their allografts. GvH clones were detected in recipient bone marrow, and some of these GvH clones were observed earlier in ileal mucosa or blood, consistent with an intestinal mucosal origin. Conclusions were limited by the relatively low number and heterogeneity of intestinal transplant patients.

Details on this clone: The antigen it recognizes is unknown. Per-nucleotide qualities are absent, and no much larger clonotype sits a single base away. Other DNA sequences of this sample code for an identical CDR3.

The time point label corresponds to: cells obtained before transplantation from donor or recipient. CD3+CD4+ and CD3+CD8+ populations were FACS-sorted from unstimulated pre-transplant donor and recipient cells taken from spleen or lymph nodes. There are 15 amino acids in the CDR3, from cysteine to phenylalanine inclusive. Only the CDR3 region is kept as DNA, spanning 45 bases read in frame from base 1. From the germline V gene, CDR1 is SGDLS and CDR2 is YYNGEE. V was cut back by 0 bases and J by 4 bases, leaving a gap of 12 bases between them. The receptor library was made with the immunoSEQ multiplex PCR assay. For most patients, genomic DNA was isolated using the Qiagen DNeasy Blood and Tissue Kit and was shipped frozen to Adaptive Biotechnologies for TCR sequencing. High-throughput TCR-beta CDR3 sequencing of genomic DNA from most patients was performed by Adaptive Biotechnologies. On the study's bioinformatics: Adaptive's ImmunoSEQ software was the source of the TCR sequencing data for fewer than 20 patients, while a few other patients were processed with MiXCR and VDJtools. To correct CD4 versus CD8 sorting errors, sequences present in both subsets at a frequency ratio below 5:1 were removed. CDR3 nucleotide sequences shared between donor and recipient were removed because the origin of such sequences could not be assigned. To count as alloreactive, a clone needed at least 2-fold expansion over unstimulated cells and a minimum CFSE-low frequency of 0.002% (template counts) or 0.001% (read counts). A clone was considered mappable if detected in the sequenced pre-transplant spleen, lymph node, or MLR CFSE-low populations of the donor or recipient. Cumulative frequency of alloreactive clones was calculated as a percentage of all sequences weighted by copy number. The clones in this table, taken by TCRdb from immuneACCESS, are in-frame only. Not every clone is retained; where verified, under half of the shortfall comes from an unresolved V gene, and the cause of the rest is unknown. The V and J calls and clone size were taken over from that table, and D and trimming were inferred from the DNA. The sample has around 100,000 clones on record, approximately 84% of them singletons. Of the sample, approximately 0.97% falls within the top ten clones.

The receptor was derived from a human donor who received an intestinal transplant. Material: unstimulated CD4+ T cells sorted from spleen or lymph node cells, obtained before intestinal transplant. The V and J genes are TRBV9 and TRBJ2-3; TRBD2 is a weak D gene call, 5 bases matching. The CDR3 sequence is CASSVVGVGADTQYF. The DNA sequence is TGTGCCAGCAGCGTAGTCGGGGTGGGTGCAGATACGCAGTATTTT.